This T cell receptor beta chain was observed in a study of shared clonotypes between healthy human individuals. Study summary: The donor group consisted of two women and a few men, aged 18 to 49.

Deep-level settings were used for running the assay. Using ten immunoSEQ deep assay plates, investigators sequenced unsorted PBMC DNA. Profiled with immunoSEQ multiplex PCR; TCRdb holds only in-frame clones, not every one. Of approximately 440,000 clones in the sample, 77% were seen once. Germline loops: CDR1 SGHDT, CDR2 YYEEEE. This CDR3 is built from 15 residues. V dropped 0 bases and J dropped 0 bases, with 9 bases sitting between them. Study observations and caveats: The diversity represented, both genetic and in exposure history, was limited by few donors.

A single count supports this clone. What it binds is not known. Sequenced sample: PBMCs. The TCR comes from a woman aged 40 to 50 in good health. Some clones in this sample may be carry-over from other donors' samples. V usage is TRBV5-6 and J usage is TRBJ1-2; no reliable D call. CDR3 loop: CASSLVTYTNYGYTF. The CDR3 DNA reads TGTGCCAGCAGCTTGGTGACATATACTAACTATGGCTACACCTTC. The entire variable domain, with the rest obtained from reference TRBV5-6 and TRBJ1-2, is as follows: DAGVTQSPTHLIKTRGQQVTLRCSPKSGHDTVSWYQQALGQGPQFIFQYYEEEERQRGNFPDRFSGHQFPNYSSELNVNALLLGDSALYLCASSLVTYTNYGYTFGSGTRLTVV.